This paragraph covers one TCR beta chain sequence. What it recognizes is unknown. This sample is drawn from a study of follicular helper T cells after annual influenza vaccination. Study background: Across the 2013-2014, 2014-2015 and 2015-2016 vaccination seasons, some subjects were resampled. Whole-study results and caveats: Each annual vaccination recalled recurring oligoclonal ICOS+CD38+ cTfh clonotypes.

TCRdb keeps only in-frame clones here, not all; method: immunoSEQ multiplex PCR. The repertoire consists of 28,000 or so clones, with 80% to 90% occurring once and the leading ten covering about 1.2%. Stated time point: 2014-2015 season, pre-vaccination. The receptor was derived from an adult who received the influenza vaccine. The specimen comprised CXCR5+ CD38- circulating T follicular helper cells from blood, sampled on the day of influenza vaccination. Sample subset: circulating Tfh, non-naive CD4+CXCR5+PD-1+ (ICOS+CD38+ or ICOS-CD38-).

The CDR3 reads CASSLAATGTGTDTQYF. The CDR3 DNA is TGCGCCAGCAGCTTGGCCGCGACAGGGACGGGCACAGATACGCAGTATTTT. The chain links TRBV5-1 to TRBJ2-3; 7 nucleotides match TRBD1. The CDR3 sequence is 17 residues long. Germline CDR1 and CDR2: SGHRS and YFSETQ. V trimming: 0 bases; J trimming: 1 base; junction bases outside the gene matches: 8.